This TCR beta chain is drawn from a study of shared clonotypes between healthy human individuals. CD45RO-negative, CCR7-selected cells formed the naive CD8 fraction, which excluded terminally differentiated effector memory CD45RA+ cells. Germline V gives CDR1 SGHTS, CDR2 YDEGEE. Between the trimmed V and J ends, which lost 4 bases and 2 bases, there was a span of 12 bases. The CDR3 sequence is 14 residues long. The table came from immunoSEQ multiplex PCR; TCRdb's copy has only in-frame clones and leaves some out. The sample has about 2.2 million clones, just over 90% seen once; the top ten hold 1.5% to 2%. Study conclusions and caveats: Represented genetic and exposure-history diversity was restricted by having few donors.

Notes on this clone: Antigen unknown.

Input material: naive CD8+ T cells from PBMCs. This clonotype was obtained from a man between 18 and 35 years old in good health. Some clones in this sample may be carry-over from other donors' samples. The chain combines TRBV5-8 with TRBJ1-2, with D unclear. CDR3 DNA: TGTGCCAGCAGCCCCAGTCCGCGCAACTATGGCTACACCTTC. Translation gives CASSPSPRNYGYTF. Complete variable domain (other parts from reference TRBV5-8 and TRBJ1-2): EAGVTQSPTHLIKTRGQQATLRCSPISGHTSVYWYQQALGLGLQFLLWYDEGEERNRGNFPPRFSGRQFPNYSSELNVNALELEDSALYLCASSPSPRNYGYTFGSGTRLTVV.